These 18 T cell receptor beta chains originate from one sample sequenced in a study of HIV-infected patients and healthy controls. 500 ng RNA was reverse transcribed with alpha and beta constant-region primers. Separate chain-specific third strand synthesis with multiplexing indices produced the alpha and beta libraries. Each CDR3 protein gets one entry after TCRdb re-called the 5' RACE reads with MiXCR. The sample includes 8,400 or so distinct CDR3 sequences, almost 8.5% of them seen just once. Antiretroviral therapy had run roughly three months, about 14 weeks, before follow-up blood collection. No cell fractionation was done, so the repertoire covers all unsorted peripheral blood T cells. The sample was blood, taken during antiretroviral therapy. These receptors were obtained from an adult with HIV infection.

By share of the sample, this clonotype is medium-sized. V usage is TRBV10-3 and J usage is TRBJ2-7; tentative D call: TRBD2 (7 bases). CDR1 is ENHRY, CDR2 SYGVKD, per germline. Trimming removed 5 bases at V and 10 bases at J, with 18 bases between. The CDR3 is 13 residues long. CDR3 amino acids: CAISPDPGGRQYF. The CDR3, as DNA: TGTGCCATCAGTCCCGACCCCGGGGGGCGTCAGTACTTC.

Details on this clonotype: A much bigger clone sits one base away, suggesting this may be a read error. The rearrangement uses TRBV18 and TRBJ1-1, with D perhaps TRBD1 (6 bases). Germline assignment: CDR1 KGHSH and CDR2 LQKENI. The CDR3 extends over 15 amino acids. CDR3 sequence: CDSSPRDIQNTEAFF. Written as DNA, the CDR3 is TGTGACAGCTCACCACGGGACATTCAGAACACTGAAGCTTTCTTT.

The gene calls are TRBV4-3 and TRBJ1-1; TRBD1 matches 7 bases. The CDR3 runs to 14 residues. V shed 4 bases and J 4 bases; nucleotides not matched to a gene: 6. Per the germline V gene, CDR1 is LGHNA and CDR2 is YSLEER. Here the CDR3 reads CASSPGTAITEAFF. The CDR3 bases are TGCGCCAGCAGCCCCGGGACAGCTATCACTGAAGCTTTCTTT.

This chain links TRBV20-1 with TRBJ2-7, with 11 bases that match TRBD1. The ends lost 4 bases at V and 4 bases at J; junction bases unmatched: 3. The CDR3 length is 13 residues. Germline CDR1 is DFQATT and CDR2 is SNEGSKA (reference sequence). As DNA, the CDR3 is TGCAGTGCTATCGGGACAGGGGGTTACGAGCAGTACTTC. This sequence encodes CSAIGTGGYEQYF.

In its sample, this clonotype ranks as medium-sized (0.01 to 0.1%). The CDR3: CSVDSLGQTYGYTF. Here the CDR3 DNA reads TGCAGCGTTGACAGCTTGGGACAGACCTATGGCTACACCTTC. The genes are TRBV29-1 and TRBJ1-2; 7 bases are shared with TRBD1. This CDR3 comprises 14 residues. Germline V gene data show CDR1 as SQVTM and CDR2 as ANQGSEA. With V trimmed by 3 bases and J by 4 bases, 8 bases remained unmatched.

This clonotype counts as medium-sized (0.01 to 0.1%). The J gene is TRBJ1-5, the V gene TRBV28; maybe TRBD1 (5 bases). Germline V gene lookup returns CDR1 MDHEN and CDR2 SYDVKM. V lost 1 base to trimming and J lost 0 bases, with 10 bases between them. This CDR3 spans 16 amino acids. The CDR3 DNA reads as TGTGCCAGCAGTTTATACAGGAAATATAGCAATCAGCCCCAGCATTTT. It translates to CASSLYRKYSNQPQHF.

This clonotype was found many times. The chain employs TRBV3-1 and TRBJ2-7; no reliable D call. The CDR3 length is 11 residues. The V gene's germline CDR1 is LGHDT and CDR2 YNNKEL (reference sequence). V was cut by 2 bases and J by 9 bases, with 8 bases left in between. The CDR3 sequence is CASSQRGRQYF. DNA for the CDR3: TGTGCCAGCAGCCAAAGAGGCAGGCAGTACTTC.

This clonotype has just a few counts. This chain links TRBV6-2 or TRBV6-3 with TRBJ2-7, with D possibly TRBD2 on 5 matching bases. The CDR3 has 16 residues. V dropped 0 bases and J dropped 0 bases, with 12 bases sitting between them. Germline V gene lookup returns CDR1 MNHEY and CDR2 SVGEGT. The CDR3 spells CASSYSRVISSYEQYF. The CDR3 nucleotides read TGTGCCAGCAGTTACTCGAGGGTAATCAGCTCCTACGAGCAGTACTTC.

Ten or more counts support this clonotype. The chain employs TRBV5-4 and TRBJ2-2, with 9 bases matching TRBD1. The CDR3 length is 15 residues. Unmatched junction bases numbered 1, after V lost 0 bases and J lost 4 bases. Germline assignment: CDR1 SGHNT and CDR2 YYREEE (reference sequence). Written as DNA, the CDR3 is TGTGCCAGCAGCTTGGACAGGGGGCGCACCGGGGAGCTGTTTTTT. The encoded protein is CASSLDRGRTGELFF.

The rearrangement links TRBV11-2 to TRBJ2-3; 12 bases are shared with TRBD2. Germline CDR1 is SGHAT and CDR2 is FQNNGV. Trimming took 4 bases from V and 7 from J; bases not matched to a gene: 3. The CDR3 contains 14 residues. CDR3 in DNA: TGTGCCAGCAGCTATAGGACTAGCGGGAATACGCAGTATTTT. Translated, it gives CASSYRTSGNTQYF. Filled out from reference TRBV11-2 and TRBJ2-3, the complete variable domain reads EAGVAQSPRYKIIEKRQSVAFWCNPISGHATLYWYQQILGQGPKLLIQFQNNGVVDDSQLPKDRFSAERLKGVDSTLKIQPAKLEDSAVYLCASSYRTSGNTQYFGPGTRLTVL.

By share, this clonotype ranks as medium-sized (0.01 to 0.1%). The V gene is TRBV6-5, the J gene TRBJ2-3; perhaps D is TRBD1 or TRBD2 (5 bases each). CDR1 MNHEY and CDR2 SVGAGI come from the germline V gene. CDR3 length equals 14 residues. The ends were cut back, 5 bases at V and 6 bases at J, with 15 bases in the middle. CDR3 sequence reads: CASSTQRGLDTQYF. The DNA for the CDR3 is TGTGCCAGCAGTACGCAGAGGGGTTTGGATACGCAGTATTTT.

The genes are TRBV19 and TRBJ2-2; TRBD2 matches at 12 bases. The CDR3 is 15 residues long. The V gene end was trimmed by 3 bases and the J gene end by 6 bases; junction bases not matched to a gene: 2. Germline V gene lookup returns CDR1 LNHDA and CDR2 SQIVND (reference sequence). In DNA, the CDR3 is TGTGCCAGTAGTATTTCTAGCGGGGGGGCCGGGGAGCTGTTTTTT. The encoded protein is CASSISSGGAGELFF.

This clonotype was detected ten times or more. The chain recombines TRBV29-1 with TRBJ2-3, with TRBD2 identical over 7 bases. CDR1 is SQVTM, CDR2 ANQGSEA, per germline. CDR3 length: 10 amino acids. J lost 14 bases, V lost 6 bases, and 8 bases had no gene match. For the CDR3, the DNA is TGCAGCGTCTGGAGCGGGATTATGTATTTT. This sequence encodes CSVWSGIMYF.

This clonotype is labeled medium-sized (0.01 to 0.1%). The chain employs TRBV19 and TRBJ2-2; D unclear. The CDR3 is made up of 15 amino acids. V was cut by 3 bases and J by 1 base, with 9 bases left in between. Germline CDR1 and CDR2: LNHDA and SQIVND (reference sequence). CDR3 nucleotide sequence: TGTGCCAGTAGTATGGGCAGGATGAACACCGGGGAGCTGTTTTTT. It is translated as CASSMGRMNTGELFF.

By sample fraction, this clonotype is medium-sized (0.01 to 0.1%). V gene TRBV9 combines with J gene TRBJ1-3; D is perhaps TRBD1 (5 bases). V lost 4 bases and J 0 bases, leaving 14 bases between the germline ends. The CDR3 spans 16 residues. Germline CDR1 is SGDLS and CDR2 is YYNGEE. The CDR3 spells CASSPLGGTSGNTIYF. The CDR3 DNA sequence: TGTGCCAGCAGCCCGCTGGGGGGGACCTCTGGAAACACCATATATTTT.

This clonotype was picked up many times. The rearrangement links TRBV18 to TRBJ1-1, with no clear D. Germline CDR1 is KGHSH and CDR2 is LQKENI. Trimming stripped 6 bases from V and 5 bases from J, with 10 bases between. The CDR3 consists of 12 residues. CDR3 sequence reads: CASSLIGTEAFF. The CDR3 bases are TGTGCCAGCTCCCTAATCGGTACTGAAGCTTTCTTT. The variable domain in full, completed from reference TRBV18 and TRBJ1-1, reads NAGVMQNPRHLVRRRGQEARLRCSPMKGHSHVYWYRQLPEEGLKFMVYLQKENIIDESGMPKERFSAEFPKEGPSILRIQQVVRGDSAAYFCASSLIGTEAFFGQGTRLTVV.

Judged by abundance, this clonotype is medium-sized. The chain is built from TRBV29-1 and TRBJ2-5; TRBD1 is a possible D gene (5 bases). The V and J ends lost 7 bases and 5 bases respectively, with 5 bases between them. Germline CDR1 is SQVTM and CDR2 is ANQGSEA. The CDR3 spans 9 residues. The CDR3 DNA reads TGCAGCGCAGGGGAGACCCAGTACTTC. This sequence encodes CSAGETQYF.

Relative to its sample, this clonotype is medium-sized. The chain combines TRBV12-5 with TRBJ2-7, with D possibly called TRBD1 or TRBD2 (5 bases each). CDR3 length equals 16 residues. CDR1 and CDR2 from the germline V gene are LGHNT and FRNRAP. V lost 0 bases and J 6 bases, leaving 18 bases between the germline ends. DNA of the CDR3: TGTGCTAGTGGTTTGGTACTAGACCTAGGGGCCTCCGAGCAGTACTTC. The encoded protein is CASGLVLDLGASEQYF. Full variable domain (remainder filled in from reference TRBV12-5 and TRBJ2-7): DARVTQTPRHKVTEMGQEVTMRCQPILGHNTVFWYRQTMMQGLELLAYFRNRAPLDDSGMPKDRFSAEMPDATLATLKIQPSEPRDSAVYFCASGLVLDLGASEQYFGPGTRLTVT.